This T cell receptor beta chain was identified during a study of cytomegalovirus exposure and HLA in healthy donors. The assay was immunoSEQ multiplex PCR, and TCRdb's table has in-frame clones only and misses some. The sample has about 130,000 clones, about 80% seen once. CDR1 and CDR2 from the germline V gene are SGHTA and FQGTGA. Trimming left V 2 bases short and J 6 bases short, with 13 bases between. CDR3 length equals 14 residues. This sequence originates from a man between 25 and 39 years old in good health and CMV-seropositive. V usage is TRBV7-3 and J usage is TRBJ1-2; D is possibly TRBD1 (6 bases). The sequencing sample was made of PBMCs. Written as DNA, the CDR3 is TGTGCCAGCAGCTTACTGGGGCAGGGGAATGGCTACACCTTC. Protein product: CASSLLGQGNGYTF.